These 9 T cell receptor beta chains were sequenced from one sample in a study of Ad26.COV2.S vaccination and SARS-CoV-2 variants. The treatment here: 15 to 20 received Ad26.COV2.S at low or high dose, single or two shots; several received placebo; per-sample allocation not given. Specimens were obtained on day 63 following the first vaccine or placebo injection. Some clones are missing from TCRdb's copy, which holds only in-frame ones; the method was immunoSEQ multiplex PCR. The data hold hundreds of thousands of clones, with about 89% observed a single time. The source material was peripheral blood, sampled in a trial of Ad26.COV2.S vaccine versus placebo. These receptors originate from a person between 18 and 65 years old who received the Ad26.COV2.S COVID-19 vaccine or a placebo.

The CDR3 sequence: CASSGFFTGEQYF. The CDR3 region has the DNA TGTGCCAGCAGCGGATTTTTCACGGGGGAGCAGTACTTC. The chain uses TRBV3-1 (or the pseudogene TRBV3-2) and TRBJ2-7; a possible D gene is TRBD2 (5 bases). Germline CDR1 is LGHDT and CDR2 is YNNKEL (reference sequence). V lost 5 bases and J lost 7, with 15 bases in between. The CDR3 sequence is 13 residues long.

The V call is TRBV2, the J call TRBJ1-5; 11 positions match TRBD1. Germline CDR1 reads SNHLY; CDR2 reads FYNNEI. CDR3 length equals 15 residues. The trim removed 1 base at V and 9 bases at J, leaving 5 bases unmatched. CDR3 sequence (DNA): TGTGCCAGCAGTGAAGGGGGACAGGGGGGGTGGCCCCAGCATTTT. Residues: CASSEGGQGGWPQHF. Variable domain in full (rest from reference TRBV2 and TRBJ1-5): EPEVTQTPSHQVTQMGQEVILRCVPISNHLYFYWYRQILGQKVEFLVSFYNNEISEKSEIFDDQFSVERPDGSNFTLKIRSTKLEDSAMYFCASSEGGQGGWPQHFGDGTRLSIL.

This clone has only a few counts. The V and J genes are TRBV5-1 and TRBJ2-7, with D perhaps TRBD1 (6 bases). Germline-derived CDR1 and CDR2 are SGHRS and YFSETQ. The CDR3 contains 14 residues. V dropped 4 bases and J dropped 3 bases, with 14 bases sitting between them. The CDR3 loop reads CASSPGTSNYEQYF. CDR3 coding DNA: TGCGCCAGCAGCCCGGGGACATCTAACTACGAGCAGTACTTC.

This clone was observed a handful of times. The V gene is TRBV14, the J gene TRBJ2-5, with D tentatively TRBD1 or TRBD2 (5 bases each). This CDR3 contains 13 residues. Germline CDR1 and CDR2: SGHDN and FVKESK. The V end was cut by 4 bases, the J end by 5 bases, with 11 bases between. The CDR3 DNA reads as TGTGCCAGCAGCCTGGGACCGTGGGAGACCCAGTACTTC. This gives the protein CASSLGPWETQYF.

The chain has TRBV3-1 (or the pseudogene TRBV3-2) and TRBJ2-1, with D maybe TRBD1 (5 bases). The CDR3 totals 14 residues. Germline lookup yields CDR1 LGHDT and CDR2 YNNKEL (reference sequence). V was cut by 5 bases and J by 8 bases, with 16 bases left in between. The CDR3: CASSSKARGHEQFF. Here the CDR3 DNA reads TGTGCCAGCAGCTCTAAGGCTAGGGGCCATGAGCAGTTCTTC.

The chain links TRBV4-1 to TRBJ1-5; 9 bases map to TRBD1. The germline CDR1 and CDR2 sequences are MGHRA and YSYEKL. V lost 3 bases to trimming and J lost 0 bases; unmatched junction nucleotides: 3. The CDR3 has 16 residues. Here the CDR3 reads CASSQGQGYSNQPQHF. CDR3 coding DNA: TGCGCCAGCAGCCAGGGACAGGGCTATAGCAATCAGCCCCAGCATTTT.

This chain joins TRBV11-2 and TRBJ1-2; D is perhaps TRBD1 (5 bases). The V end was cut by 7 bases, the J end by 4 bases, with 13 bases between. This CDR3 region has 13 residues. Germline-derived CDR1 and CDR2 are SGHAT and FQNNGV. CDR3 DNA sequence: TGTGCCAGCACCCCGGGGGGTCCCTATGGCTACACCTTC. Translation gives CASTPGGPYGYTF.

The CDR3 nucleotides are TGTGCCATCAGTCCCGAGGGGCTCTCCTACAATGAGCAGTTCTTC. Protein sequence: CAISPEGLSYNEQFF. J is TRBJ2-1 and V is TRBV10-3; either TRBD1 or TRBD2 may supply D (5 bases each). Trimming shortened V by 5 bases and J by 0 bases, and 11 bases separated the two germline ends. Germline-derived CDR1 and CDR2 are ENHRY and SYGVKD. This CDR3 has 15 amino acids.

The J gene is TRBJ2-2, the V gene TRBV28; TRBD2 matches at 15 bases. V trimming: 5 bases; J trimming: 2 bases; junction bases outside the gene matches: 3. Germline CDR1 reads MDHEN; CDR2 reads SYDVKM. CDR3 length equals 17 residues. The CDR3 region is CASSRTSGRVNTGELFF. The CDR3 DNA is TGTGCCAGCAGTCGGACTAGCGGGAGGGTTAACACCGGGGAGCTGTTTTTT.